The clone carrying this T cell receptor beta chain was observed many times. Its cognate antigen is unknown. These data belong to a study of T-cell reconstitution after alpha-beta-depleted transplantation in children. Overall study findings and caveats: Once a year had passed after transplant, T-cell counts and diversity came mostly from newly produced T cells. From surviving recipient T cells and thymic progenitors came the high day-60 TCRbeta diversity observed in some patients.

Between the trimmed V and J ends, which lost 6 bases and 0 bases, there was a span of 9 bases. CDR3 length equals 13 residues. The TCRbeta library incorporated unique molecular identifiers. Each CDR3 protein gets one entry after TCRdb re-called the PCR reads with MiXCR. This sample carries around 300,000 distinct CDR3 sequences, around a tenth of them seen once, and the ten largest clones take 20% to 30%. The TCR was taken from a male patient under 10 years old who had a stem cell transplant for chronic granulomatous disease, so the T cells may come from the graft donor. This chain joins TRBV12-3 or TRBV12-4 and TRBJ2-7; D gene unclear. This specimen consisted of peripheral blood, obtained 180 days after TCRalphabeta/CD19-depleted stem cell transplant. CDR3 sequence (DNA): TGTGCCAGCAGAAGGACGTACTCCTACGAGCAGTACTTC. Translating it yields CASRRTYSYEQYF.